The entry below gives a single T cell receptor beta chain sequence along with its context. Its target is unknown. The data were taken from a study of cytomegalovirus exposure and HLA in healthy donors. Study-wide points: TCR beta V- and J-gene trimming was later associated with a missense DCLRE1C variant.

13 Jbeta primers and 60 Vbeta primers were used for the PCR. Here immunoSEQ multiplex PCR was the method, and the copy in TCRdb shows in-frame clones only, minus some. Among about 140,000 clones listed, roughly 79% were seen once. This CDR3 contains 13 residues. Trimming shortened V by 5 bases and J by 3 bases, and 11 bases separated the two germline ends. CDR1 and CDR2 (germline): GTSNPN, SVGIG (reference sequence). The V call is TRBV30, the J call TRBJ1-5; tentatively, D is TRBD1 (5 bases). The sequenced sample consisted of PBMCs. The sequence derives from a man aged 30 to 39 in good health and CMV-seropositive. DNA of the CDR3: TGTGCCTGGGCCGACAGTCCCAATCAGCCCCAGCATTTT. Its protein product is CAWADSPNQPQHF.